This T cell receptor (beta chain) was documented in a study of CD8 T cells in ankylosing spondylitis. Each CDR3 protein is one row after TCRdb ran MiXCR on the 5' RACE reads. The sample lists around 90,000 distinct CDR3 sequences, 27% occurring once. This clonotype showed up just a few times. This receptor was identified in a male donor with ankylosing spondylitis or in good health (not recorded which). Sequencing was done on a sample of blood, either unsorted or a sorted T cell fraction (not recorded which).

This chain's CDR3 is CASSVYNEQFF. The DNA for the CDR3 is TGTGCCAGCAGTGTCTACAATGAGCAGTTCTTC. The V call is TRBV27, the J call TRBJ2-1; D is ambiguous. The germline gives CDR1 MNHEY, CDR2 SMNVEV (reference sequence). With 5 bases removed from V and 3 bases from J, the gap between germline ends came to 2 bases. There are 11 residues in the CDR3.